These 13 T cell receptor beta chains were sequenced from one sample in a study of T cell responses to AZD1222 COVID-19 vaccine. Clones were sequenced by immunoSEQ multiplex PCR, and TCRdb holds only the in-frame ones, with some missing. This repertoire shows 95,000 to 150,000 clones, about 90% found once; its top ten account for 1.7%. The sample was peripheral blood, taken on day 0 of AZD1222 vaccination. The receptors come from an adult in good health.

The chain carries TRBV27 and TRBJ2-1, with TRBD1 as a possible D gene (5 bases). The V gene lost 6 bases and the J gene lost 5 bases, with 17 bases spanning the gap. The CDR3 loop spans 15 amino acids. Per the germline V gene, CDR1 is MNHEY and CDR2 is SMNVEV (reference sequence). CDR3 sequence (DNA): TGTGCCAGCAGCCCCCAAAGGGGATTCAACAATGAGCAGTTCTTC. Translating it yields CASSPQRGFNNEQFF.

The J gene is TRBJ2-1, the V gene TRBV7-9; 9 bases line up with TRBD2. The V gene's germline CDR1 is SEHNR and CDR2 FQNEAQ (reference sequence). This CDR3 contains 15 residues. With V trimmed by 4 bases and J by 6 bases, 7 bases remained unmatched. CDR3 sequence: CASSSPGLAGNEQFF. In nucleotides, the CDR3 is TGTGCCAGCAGCTCTCCGGGACTAGCCGGCAATGAGCAGTTCTTC.

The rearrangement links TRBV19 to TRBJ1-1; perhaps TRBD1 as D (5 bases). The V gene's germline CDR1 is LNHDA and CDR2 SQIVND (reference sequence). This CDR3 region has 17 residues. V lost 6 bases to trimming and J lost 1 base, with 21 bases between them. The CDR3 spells CASRGLRTNIRNTEAFF. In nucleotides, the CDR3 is TGTGCCAGTAGGGGACTGAGAACTAACATCCGGAACACTGAAGCTTTCTTT.

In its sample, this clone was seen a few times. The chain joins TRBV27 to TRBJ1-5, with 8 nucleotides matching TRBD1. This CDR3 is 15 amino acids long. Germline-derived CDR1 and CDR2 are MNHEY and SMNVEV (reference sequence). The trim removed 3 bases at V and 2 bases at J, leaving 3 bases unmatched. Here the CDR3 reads CASSFQGAGNQPQHF. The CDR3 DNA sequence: TGTGCCAGCAGTTTTCAGGGGGCGGGCAATCAGCCCCAGCATTTT.

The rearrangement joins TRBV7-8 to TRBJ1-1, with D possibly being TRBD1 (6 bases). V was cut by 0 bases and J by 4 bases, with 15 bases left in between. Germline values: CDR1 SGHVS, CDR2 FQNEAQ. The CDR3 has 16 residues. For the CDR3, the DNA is TGTGCCAGCAGCTTAGCGGAGGGACAAGGCAGCACTGAAGCTTTCTTT. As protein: CASSLAEGQGSTEAFF.

The chain's CDR3 is CASSVQGGDTEAFF. In DNA form, the CDR3 reads TGTGCCAGTAGTGTACAGGGAGGGGACACTGAAGCTTTCTTT. This chain connects TRBV19 to TRBJ1-1; D possibly corresponds to TRBD1 (6 bases). V lost 5 bases to trimming and J lost 3 bases, with 13 bases between them. The germline gives CDR1 LNHDA, CDR2 SQIVND (reference sequence). The CDR3 is made up of 14 amino acids.

CDR3 in amino acids: CASSRGQGKGYGYTF. CDR3 nucleotides: TGTGCCAGCAGCCGCGGACAGGGGAAAGGCTATGGCTACACCTTC. The chain has TRBV3-1 (or the pseudogene TRBV3-2) and TRBJ1-2; the match to TRBD1 covers 9 bases. The CDR3 is 15 residues long. Germline V gives CDR1 LGHDT, CDR2 YNNKEL (reference sequence). The ends lost 4 bases at V and 4 bases at J; junction bases unmatched: 7.

The CDR3 sequence: CASSLGTAEKLFF. The DNA of the CDR3 is TGTGCCAGCAGCTTAGGGACAGCAGAAAAACTGTTTTTT. The rearrangement joins TRBV7-9 to TRBJ1-4; perhaps TRBD1 as D (6 bases). Trimming removed 1 base from V and 8 bases from J, with 8 bases in between. The CDR3 length is 13 residues. In germline, CDR1 is SEHNR, CDR2 FQNEAQ (reference sequence).

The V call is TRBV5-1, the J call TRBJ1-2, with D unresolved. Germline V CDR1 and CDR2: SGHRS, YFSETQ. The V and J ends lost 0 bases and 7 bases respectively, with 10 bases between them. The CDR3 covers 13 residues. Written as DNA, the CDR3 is TGCGCCAGCAGCTTGGTTAGGGAGAGTGGCTACACCTTC. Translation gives CASSLVRESGYTF.

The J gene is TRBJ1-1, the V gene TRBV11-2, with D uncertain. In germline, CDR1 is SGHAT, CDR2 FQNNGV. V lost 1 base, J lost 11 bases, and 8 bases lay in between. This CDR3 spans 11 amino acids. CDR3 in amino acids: CASSLVGMAFF. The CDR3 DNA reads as TGTGCCAGCAGCTTAGTTGGGATGGCTTTCTTT.

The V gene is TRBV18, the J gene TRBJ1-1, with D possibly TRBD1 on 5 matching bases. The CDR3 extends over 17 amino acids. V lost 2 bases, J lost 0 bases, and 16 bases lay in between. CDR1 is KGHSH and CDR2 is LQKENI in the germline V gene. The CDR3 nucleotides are TGTGCCAGCTCACCAAGGAGCCGGACACAAATGAACACTGAAGCTTTCTTT. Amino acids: CASSPRSRTQMNTEAFF.

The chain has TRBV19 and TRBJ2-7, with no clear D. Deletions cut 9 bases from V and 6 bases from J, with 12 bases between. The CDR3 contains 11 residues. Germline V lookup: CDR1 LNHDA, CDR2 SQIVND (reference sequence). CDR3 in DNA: TGTGCCAGACAACCGCCCTCCGAGCAGTACGTC. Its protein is CARQPPSEQYV.

The CDR3 region has the DNA TGTGCCAGTAGCAAATATAATGAGCAGTTCTTC. Protein: CASSKYNEQFF. V usage is TRBV19 and J usage is TRBJ2-1; D unclear. CDR1 LNHDA and CDR2 SQIVND come from the germline V gene (reference sequence). The CDR3 runs to 11 residues. V shed 6 bases and J shed 7 bases, with 7 bases lying between them.